This T cell receptor (beta chain) is drawn from a study of CXCR3-negative and CXCR3-positive naive CD8 T cells. The study, taken as a whole, reports: Each naive subset displayed comparably high diversity, whereas memory CD8+ cells displayed much lower diversity. When CXCR3-positive naive cells were set against CXCR3-negative naive cells, the former had more hydrophobic TRB CDR3s.

cDNA libraries for TRB were generated by 5' RACE incorporating UMI labels. Each CDR3 protein gets one entry in TCRdb, which reprocessed the 5' RACE reads and gives no DNA. The sample's table shows roughly 5,100 distinct CDR3 sequences. Definition of naive CD8+ T cells rested on a CD45RO-CCR7+CD27+CD95- profile. Its frequency marks this clonotype as medium-sized. The antigen is undetermined. This receptor was identified in a human donor in good health. Some clones in this sample may be carry-over from other donors' samples. Material: naive CXCR3+ CD8+ T cells from blood. This sample's subset: CD45RO-CCR7+CD27+CD95- naive CD8+ T cells expressing CXCR3 (TNR3+).

CDR3 loop: CSVLGTSGSDEQFF. The chain uses TRBV29-1 and TRBJ2-1; TCRdb names TRBD2, which stays unverified in the absence of DNA. CDR3 length: 14 residues. The germline V gene has CDR1 SQVTM and CDR2 ANQGSEA.